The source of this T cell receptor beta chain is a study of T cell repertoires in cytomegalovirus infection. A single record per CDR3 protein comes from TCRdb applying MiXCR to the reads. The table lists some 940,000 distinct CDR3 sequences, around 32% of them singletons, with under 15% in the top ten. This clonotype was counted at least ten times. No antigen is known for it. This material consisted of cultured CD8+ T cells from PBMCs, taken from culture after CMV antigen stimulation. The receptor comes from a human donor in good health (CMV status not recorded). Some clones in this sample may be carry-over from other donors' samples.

CDR3 DNA sequence: TGTGCCAGCAGTTTAACTCTCAATGAGCAGTTCTTC. Translating gives CASSLTLNEQFF. The chain combines TRBV12-3 or TRBV12-4 with TRBJ2-1; D is undetermined. V gave up 2 bases and J gave up 6 bases, with 5 bases separating them. This CDR3 has 12 residues.